The rows below give T cell receptor beta chains drawn from one sample of a study of blood T cell repertoires in COVID-19. Using immunoSEQ multiplex PCR, the repertoire was profiled, and TCRdb retains in-frame clones only, with some absent. The profile shows tens of thousands of clones, around nine tenths of them singletons. The specimen was peripheral blood. The receptors were gathered from a human donor in a cohort sampled during active COVID-19. The CDR3 runs from the conserved cysteine through the conserved F or W. D genes are given only for firm matches. A row's size may be missing; if present it is once, few, many or a size class.

j_gene	d_gene	abundance	v_gene	CDR3aa	CDR3nt
TRBJ1-4	-	-	TRBV6-5	CASSYLLNEKLFF	TGTGCCAGCAGTTACCTCCTGAATGAAAAACTGTTTTTT
TRBJ2-7	TRBD1	-	TRBV6-6	CASSYSWPGQGNEQYF	TGTGCCAGCAGTTACTCGTGGCCGGGACAGGGTAACGAGCAGTACTTC
TRBJ1-1	-	few	TRBV29-1	CSVVLTGIKVEAFF	TGCAGCGTTGTTCTCACGGGAATTAAAGTAGAAGCTTTCTTT
TRBJ2-7	TRBD2	-	TRBV18	CASSSPGLAVYEQYF	TGTGCCAGCTCATCTCCGGGACTAGCGGTGTACGAGCAGTACTTC
TRBJ1-1	TRBD1	-	TRBV5-1	CASSLVQGDRTEAFF	TGCGCCAGCAGCTTGGTACAGGGGGATCGGACTGAAGCTTTCTTT
TRBJ2-2	TRBD2	once	TRBV4-1	CASSQRLAGGSFTGELFF	TGCGCCAGCAGCCAAAGACTAGCGGGAGGTTCATTCACCGGGGAGCTGTTTTTT
TRBJ1-2	-	-	TRBV18	CASSLSQGDYGYTF	TGTGCCAGCTCATTATCACAGGGCGACTATGGCTACACCTTC
TRBJ1-1	-	-	TRBV7-8	CASSLGRNTEAFF	TGTGCCAGCAGCTTAGGCAGGAACACTGAAGCTTTCTTT
TRBJ2-3	-	-	TRBV2	CASSYAGRDTDTQYF	TGTGCCAGCAGCTACGCCGGGAGAGACACAGATACGCAGTATTTT
TRBJ1-3	-	-	TRBV28	CASSPPGARRGNTIYF	TGTGCCAGCAGCCCCCCGGGAGCCAGACGTGGAAACACCATATATTTT
TRBJ1-2	TRBD1	-	TRBV5-1	CASSLADRVGGYTF	TGCGCCAGCAGCTTGGCCGACAGGGTGGGTGGCTACACCTTC
TRBJ2-5	-	-	TRBV5-4	CASSLGVREEAQYF	TGTGCCAGCAGCTTGGGGGTGAGAGAAGAGGCCCAGTACTTC
TRBJ1-1	-	-	TRBV11-2	CASTPRSGRPNTEAFF	TGTGCCAGCACCCCCCGTTCCGGGAGGCCGAACACTGAAGCTTTCTTT
TRBJ2-6	TRBD2	-	TRBV6-5	CASNPGGAGANVLTF	TGTGCCAGCAACCCGGGGGGAGCTGGGGCCAACGTCCTGACTTTC
TRBJ1-2	TRBD1	-	TRBV28	CATERRPGQGRGYTF	TGTGCCACCGAGCGCAGGCCGGGACAGGGGAGAGGCTACACCTTC
TRBJ1-6	-	-	TRBV6-2/TRBV6-3	CASSNPSDSPLHF	TGTGCCAGCAGTAACCCGTCAGATTCACCCCTCCACTTT
TRBJ2-3	TRBD2	-	TRBV7-2	CASSARLAGRSDTQYF	TGTGCCAGCAGCGCCCGACTAGCGGGACGGTCAGATACGCAGTATTTT
TRBJ2-1	TRBD2	-	TRBV9	CASSPRTSGSRVDEQFF	TGTGCCAGCAGCCCCCGGACTAGCGGGAGTCGGGTCGATGAGCAGTTCTTC
TRBJ2-3	-	-	TRBV6-5	CASGPTRSEYF	TGTGCCAGCGGCCCGACTAGGTCAGAGTATTTT
TRBJ2-2	TRBD1	-	TRBV5-4	CASSHQGQGNTGELFF	TGTGCCAGCAGCCACCAAGGACAGGGGAACACCGGGGAGCTGTTTTTT
TRBJ1-5	-	-	TRBV6-1	CASSDQSGSNQPQHF	TGTGCCAGCAGTGATCAGTCAGGAAGCAATCAGCCCCAGCATTTT
TRBJ1-6	-	few	TRBV6-2/TRBV6-3	CASSYSSVIVPLHF	TGTGCCAGCAGTTACTCCTCAGTAATCGTACCCCTCCACTTT
TRBJ2-5	TRBD1	-	TRBV28	CATGTGGRETQYF	TGTGCCACCGGAACAGGGGGACGGGAGACCCAGTACTTC
TRBJ2-7	-	-	TRBV9	CASSVDGSSSYEQYF	TGTGCCAGCAGCGTAGACGGGAGTAGTTCCTACGAGCAGTACTTC
TRBJ2-3	-	-	TRBV27	CASSLGVSTDTQYF	TGTGCCAGCAGTTTAGGAGTCAGCACAGATACGCAGTATTTT
TRBJ2-5	-	-	TRBV28	CASSPGGGGGETQYF	TGTGCCAGCAGTCCAGGGGGAGGAGGAGGGGAGACCCAGTACTTC
TRBJ1-2	TRBD1	-	TRBV9	CASTPGGANYGYTF	TGTGCCAGCACCCCAGGGGGCGCAAACTATGGCTACACCTTC
TRBJ1-1	TRBD1	once	TRBV11-2	CASSLVWGQMNTEAFF	TGTGCCAGCAGCTTAGTATGGGGACAGATGAACACTGAAGCTTTCTTT
TRBJ2-1	-	-	TRBV2	CASSVVANNEQFF	TGTGCCAGCAGTGTTGTAGCAAACAATGAGCAGTTCTTC
TRBJ1-2	-	-	TRBV12-2	CASRLLSSTFVPRNYGYTF	TGTGCAAGTCGCTTACTCTCGAGTACTTTTGTCCCGAGAAACTATGGCTACACCTTC
TRBJ2-3	TRBD1	-	TRBV12-5	CASGLGQGATDTQYF	TGTGCTAGTGGTTTGGGGCAGGGGGCCACAGATACGCAGTATTTT
TRBJ1-5	-	-	TRBV2	CASSAPGQANQPQHF	TGTGCCAGCAGTGCACCGGGACAAGCCAATCAGCCCCAGCATTTT
TRBJ1-2	-	-	TRBV5-4	CASSLEQHYGYTF	TGTGCCAGCAGCTTGGAACAGCACTATGGCTACACCTTC
TRBJ2-3	TRBD2	-	TRBV29-1	CSVHPLSGRARDTQYF	TGCAGCGTCCACCCCCTTAGCGGGAGGGCCAGGGATACGCAGTATTTT
TRBJ2-5	-	-	TRBV5-1	CASSLVGGQETQYF	TGCGCCAGCAGCTTGGTCGGGGGCCAAGAGACCCAGTACTTC
TRBJ2-1	-	-	TRBV1	CTSSQVVGSGRVSSYNEQFF	TGCACCAGCAGCCAAGTCGTGGGTAGCGGGAGAGTCTCCTCCTACAATGAGCAGTTCTTC
TRBJ2-7	TRBD1	-	TRBV18	CASSQDRGPSYEQYF	TGTGCCAGCTCACAGGACAGGGGGCCCTCCTACGAGCAGTACTTC
TRBJ2-3	TRBD1	-	TRBV29-1	CSADRDRLTQYF	TGCAGCGCAGACCGGGACAGGCTGACGCAGTATTTT
TRBJ2-3	TRBD2	once	TRBV18	CASSRREGTADTQYF	TGTGCCAGCTCACGTCGGGAGGGCACCGCAGATACGCAGTATTTT
TRBJ2-5	-	-	TRBV10-3	CAISVQAQETQYF	TGTGCCATCAGTGTTCAGGCTCAAGAGACCCAGTACTTC
TRBJ1-1	TRBD1	-	TRBV7-2	CASRSSTGLNTEAFF	TGTGCCAGCAGATCCTCGACAGGGTTGAACACTGAAGCTTTCTTT